Listed here are 18 T cell receptor beta chains from one sample, sequenced in a study of blood T cell repertoires in COVID-19. Sequencing was performed with immunoSEQ multiplex PCR; in TCRdb, only in-frame clones are kept and a portion is missing. The sample has 250,000 to 300,000 clones, approximately 90% seen once. The specimen was peripheral blood. These receptors were obtained from a woman aged 55-75 years with acute or convalescent COVID-19.

The chain has TRBV6-5 and TRBJ2-3; possibly TRBD1 for D (7 bases). Germline loops: CDR1 MNHEY, CDR2 SVGAGI. V was shortened by 9 bases and J by 3 bases, with 16 bases between the two germline ends. The CDR3 length is 14 residues. CDR3 coding DNA: TGTGCCAGTCAAAAGGGGGGACAGACAGATACGCAGTATTTT. It encodes CASQKGGQTDTQYF.

This chain connects TRBV7-6 to TRBJ1-2, with TRBD1 matching 8 bases. CDR1 SGHVS and CDR2 FNYEAQ come from the germline V gene. The V segment lost 1 base and the J segment 4 bases; nucleotides outside the gene matches: 11. This CDR3 region has 17 residues. The CDR3 nucleotides are TGTGCCAGCAGCTTAGTCTGGAGCAGGGGGCGCTTCTATGGCTACACCTTC. Amino acid sequence: CASSLVWSRGRFYGYTF.

V and J are TRBV3-1 (or the pseudogene TRBV3-2) and TRBJ1-5; D not certain. Trimming cost V 1 base and J 6 bases, with 10 bases left between them. The germline gives CDR1 LGHDT, CDR2 YNNKEL (reference sequence). This CDR3 is 14 amino acids long. The CDR3 nucleotides read TGTGCCAGCAGCCAAGTGGGCGGGAGTCAGCCCCAGCATTTT. This gives the protein CASSQVGGSQPQHF.

The V call is TRBV20-1, the J call TRBJ2-1; 12 bases align to TRBD2. Trimming at V came to 3 bases and at J to 1 base, leaving 4 bases not matched to a gene. The CDR3 totals 16 residues. Germline CDR1 reads DFQATT; CDR2 reads SNEGSKA (reference sequence). CDR3 nucleotides: TGCAGTGCTAGTACCCTAGCGGGGGGGTCCTACAATGAGCAGTTCTTC. Its translation is CSASTLAGGSYNEQFF.

The chain employs TRBV10-3 and TRBJ1-2; 7 bases map to TRBD1. The germline V gene encodes CDR1 ENHRY and CDR2 SYGVKD. V gave up 3 bases and J gave up 6 bases; unmatched junction bases: 4. This CDR3 region has 13 residues. The CDR3, as DNA: TGTGCCATCAGTGAAGGGGGCTGGAATGGCTACACCTTC. Translating it yields CAISEGGWNGYTF.

The chain recombines TRBV6-1 with TRBJ1-2, with D unclear. With 2 bases removed from V and 8 bases from J, the gap between germline ends came to 15 bases. Germline values: CDR1 MNHNS, CDR2 SASEGT. The CDR3 contains 14 residues. The CDR3 reads CASSETSGSTGYTF. CDR3 bases: TGTGCCAGCAGTGAAACCTCCGGGTCGACGGGCTACACCTTC.

The genes are TRBV9 and TRBJ2-5, with TRBD2 identical over 7 bases. V lost 0 bases, J lost 1 base, and 6 bases stayed unmatched. Germline CDR1 is SGDLS and CDR2 is YYNGEE. This CDR3 spans 16 amino acids. The CDR3 spells CASSVATWEGQETQYF. The CDR3 coding sequence is TGTGCCAGCAGCGTAGCTACGTGGGAGGGCCAAGAGACCCAGTACTTC.

V is TRBV5-1 and J is TRBJ2-7, with TRBD2 identical over 10 bases. V trimming: 0 bases; J trimming: 5 bases; junction bases outside the gene matches: 2. In germline, CDR1 is SGHRS, CDR2 YFSETQ. The CDR3 spans 14 residues. The CDR3 reads CASSLGLAGDEQYF. CDR3 nucleotides: TGCGCCAGCAGCTTGGGACTAGCGGGCGACGAGCAGTACTTC.

A note on this clone: A junction boundary mismatches the germline segment, possibly from a read error. This sequence joins TRBV7-2 and TRBJ2-7; 14 bases are a match to TRBD2. Germline loops: CDR1 SGHTA, CDR2 FQGNSA. The CDR3 covers 12 residues. The CDR3 loop is CASSLGLAGAQF. The CDR3 DNA sequence: TGTGCCAGCAGCCTGGGACTAGCGGGAGCTCAATTC.

The chain employs TRBV28 and TRBJ2-1; 9 bases fit TRBD1. CDR1 is MDHEN and CDR2 is SYDVKM in the germline V gene. The V gene end was trimmed by 2 bases and the J gene end by 9 bases; junction bases not matched to a gene: 5. The CDR3 contains 14 residues. The CDR3 DNA follows: TGTGCCAGCAGTTTAGGGACAGGGCGGGGTGAGCAGTTCTTC. Translated: CASSLGTGRGEQFF.

The chain combines TRBV11-2 with TRBJ2-7, with D possibly matching TRBD2 (6 bases). Germline CDR1 reads SGHAT; CDR2 reads FQNNGV. Trimming stripped 5 bases from V and 3 bases from J, with 20 bases between. CDR3 length: 16 residues. This chain's CDR3 is CASSPLVEAGLYEQYF. The CDR3 DNA reads as TGTGCCAGCAGCCCCCTAGTCGAGGCGGGGCTCTACGAGCAGTACTTC.

V gene TRBV11-2 combines with J gene TRBJ1-2, with D unclear. CDR3 size: 13 residues. V lost 0 bases to trimming and J lost 4 bases, with 6 bases between them. Germline CDR1 reads SGHAT; CDR2 reads FQNNGV. The CDR3 nucleotides are TGTGCCAGCAGCTTAGATAGGAGCTATGGCTACACCTTC. It specifies CASSLDRSYGYTF.

The chain uses TRBV18 and TRBJ2-1; D may be TRBD2 (5 bases). V gave up 8 bases and J gave up 5 bases, with 16 bases separating them. Germline V gives CDR1 KGHSH, CDR2 LQKENI. This CDR3 has 14 residues. CDR3 DNA sequence: TGTGCCAGCCGTCCAGCGGAGAGAAACAATGAGCAGTTCTTC. It is translated as CASRPAERNNEQFF.

DNA for the CDR3: TGTGCCAGCAGCTTGGCGGGGTCAGATACGCAGTATTTT. Its translation is CASSLAGSDTQYF. The chain joins TRBV5-6 to TRBJ2-3; possible D gene TRBD2, 5 bases. Trimming left V 0 bases short and J 4 bases short, with 6 bases between. The germline gives CDR1 SGHDT, CDR2 YYEEEE. There are 13 residues in the CDR3. Complete variable domain (other parts from reference TRBV5-6 and TRBJ2-3): DAGVTQSPTHLIKTRGQQVTLRCSPKSGHDTVSWYQQALGQGPQFIFQYYEEEERQRGNFPDRFSGHQFPNYSSELNVNALLLGDSALYLCASSLAGSDTQYFGPGTRLTVL.

The rearrangement joins TRBV7-7 to TRBJ2-2, with TRBD2 matching 14 bases. This CDR3 has 16 amino acids. Trimming cost V 4 bases and J 6 bases; bases outside gene matches: 4. Germline CDR1 and CDR2: SSHAT and FNYEAQ (reference sequence). The CDR3 loop reads CASSSTSGGAPGELFF. The CDR3, as DNA: TGTGCCAGCAGCTCGACTAGCGGGGGGGCCCCCGGGGAGCTGTTTTTT.

The rearrangement links TRBV24-1 to TRBJ2-5; 11 nucleotides align to TRBD2. This CDR3 contains 16 residues. The germline V gene has CDR1 KGHDR and CDR2 SFDVKD. V lost 4 bases, J lost 5 bases, and 8 bases stayed unmatched. The CDR3 DNA follows: TGTGCCACCAGTGACCGGGGGCTAGCGGGAGGTGAGACCCAGTACTTC. Encoded protein: CATSDRGLAGGETQYF.

The chain uses TRBV27 and TRBJ2-1; 8 bases line up with TRBD1. The germline gives CDR1 MNHEY, CDR2 SMNVEV (reference sequence). The CDR3 runs 17 residues. Trimming at V came to 5 bases and at J to 2 bases, leaving 11 bases not matched to a gene. CDR3 bases: TGTGCCAGCAGTGGACAGGGTTTGAGGAGAACCTACAATGAGCAGTTCTTC. Amino acids: CASSGQGLRRTYNEQFF.

The rearrangement joins TRBV9 to TRBJ2-7; TRBD1 matches at 8 bases. Germline V gene lookup returns CDR1 SGDLS and CDR2 YYNGEE. CDR3 length: 15 residues. J was trimmed by 3 bases and V by 0 bases; bases with no gene match: 5. The CDR3 protein is CASSVAAGGNYEQYF. The CDR3 DNA sequence: TGTGCCAGCAGCGTAGCGGCAGGGGGCAACTACGAGCAGTACTTC.